Each of the 26 T cell receptor beta chains below was sequenced from the same sample in a study of T-cell reconstitution after alpha-beta-depleted transplantation in children. Unique molecular identifiers were incorporated into the prepared TCRbeta library. MiXCR, applied by TCRdb to the PCR reads, yields one record per CDR3 protein. The data show approximately 650,000 distinct CDR3 sequences, around 13% seen once. This sample comprised PBMCs, obtained before TCRalphabeta/CD19-depleted stem cell transplant. These receptors were collected from a girl aged 2 to 9 with congenital amegakaryocytic thrombocytopenia, due to receive a stem cell transplant.

This clonotype turned up a few times. V and J are TRBV5-6 and TRBJ2-3; the D is unclear. CDR3 length: 13 amino acids. Germline CDR1 and CDR2: SGHDT and YYEEEE. V lost 6 bases, J lost 4 bases, and 12 bases lay in between. CDR3 in amino acids: CASNPPQADTQYF. In DNA form, the CDR3 reads TGTGCCAGCAACCCCCCGCAGGCAGATACGCAGTATTTT.

This clonotype was found many times. CDR3 loop: CASSLALVSGANVLTF. CDR3 coding DNA: TGCGCCAGCAGCTTGGCTTTGGTCTCTGGGGCCAACGTCCTGACTTTC. The chain joins TRBV5-1 to TRBJ2-6; unclear D gene. The V and J ends lost 0 bases and 0 bases respectively, with 7 bases between them. Germline-derived CDR1 and CDR2 are SGHRS and YFSETQ. This CDR3 is built from 16 residues.

The sample holds a few counts of this clonotype. J is TRBJ2-3 and V is TRBV25-1, with 7 bases identical to TRBD2. Germline CDR1 is MGHDK and CDR2 is SYGVNS. The CDR3 runs 16 residues. Losses at the gene ends were 1 base for V and 2 bases for J; bases not matched to a gene: 6. CDR3 amino acids: CASSELGRGNTDTQYF. The CDR3 DNA reads as TGTGCCAGCAGTGAATTAGGGCGGGGGAACACAGATACGCAGTATTTT.

This clonotype was observed at least ten times. This chain connects TRBV12-3 or TRBV12-4 to TRBJ2-2; TRBD1 aligns across 7 bases. The ends lost 3 bases at V and 5 bases at J; junction bases unmatched: 12. This CDR3 comprises 17 residues. CDR3 nucleotides: TGTGCCAGCAGTTTCGCCAACCCCGGGACAGCTACCGGGGAGCTGTTTTTT. It yields the protein CASSFANPGTATGELFF.

This rearrangement joins TRBV15 to TRBJ2-4, with a tentative D call TRBD2 (5 bases). From germline, CDR1 is LNHNV and CDR2 YYDKDF (reference sequence). The CDR3 extends over 16 amino acids. V was trimmed by 1 base and J by 6 bases, leaving 16 bases between them. This CDR3 is CATSRVGKDPRNIQYF. The DNA for the CDR3 is TGTGCCACCAGCAGAGTCGGGAAGGACCCCAGAAACATTCAGTACTTC.

The rearrangement uses TRBV7-3 and TRBJ2-1; TRBD2 matches 10 bases. CDR1 is SGHTA and CDR2 is FQGTGA in the germline V gene. The V gene end was trimmed by 5 bases and the J gene end by 7 bases; junction bases not matched to a gene: 8. The CDR3 sequence is 15 residues long. CDR3 protein: CASSISGRRGNEQFF. For the CDR3, the DNA is TGTGCCAGCAGCATTAGCGGGAGGCGAGGGAATGAGCAGTTCTTC.

The V gene is TRBV7-9, the J gene TRBJ2-2, with D perhaps TRBD1 or TRBD2 (5 bases each). Germline loops: CDR1 SEHNR, CDR2 FQNEAQ (reference sequence). Deletions cut 4 bases from V and 0 bases from J, with 15 bases between. This CDR3 region has 17 residues. CDR3 in amino acids: CASSYHPGTANTGELFF. The CDR3 DNA reads as TGTGCCAGCAGCTATCATCCCGGGACCGCGAACACCGGGGAGCTGTTTTTT.

This clonotype was recorded a few times. The chain has TRBV11-2 and TRBJ2-2; TRBD2 matches 12 bases. Trimming removed 0 bases from V and 5 bases from J; junction bases left unmatched: 7. CDR1 is SGHAT, CDR2 FQNNGV, per germline. This CDR3 comprises 18 residues. The CDR3, as DNA: TGTGCCAGCAGCTTAGATTGGAGACTAGCGGGAGATACCGGGGAGCTGTTTTTT. Its translation: CASSLDWRLAGDTGELFF.

In this sample, this clonotype turned up many times. The gene calls are TRBV12-3 or TRBV12-4 and TRBJ2-1; D possibly corresponds to TRBD2 (6 bases). V was clipped by 6 bases and J by 4 bases, with 10 bases between them. The CDR3 is 13 amino acids. Written as DNA, the CDR3 is TGTGCCAGCAGGCGGGGCCCATACAATGAGCAGTTCTTC. This sequence encodes CASRRGPYNEQFF.

The chain combines TRBV25-1 with TRBJ1-6, with TRBD1 as a possible D gene (5 bases). The germline V gene encodes CDR1 MGHDK and CDR2 SYGVNS. V was cut by 4 bases and J by 12 bases, with 13 bases left in between. This CDR3 region has 13 residues. The CDR3 bases are TGTGCCAGCAGTGCGGGACCGGGGGTACCCCTCCACTTT. Encoded protein: CASSAGPGVPLHF.

On this clonotype itself: A much larger clone lies one base from this, so it may be a read error. The rearrangement joins TRBV28 to TRBJ1-2, with no clear D. There are 13 residues in the CDR3. CDR1 MDHEN and CDR2 SYDVKM come from the germline V gene. The CDR3 region has the DNA TGTGCCAGCAGTTTGAGGACTAACTATGGCGACACCTTC. Translation: CASSLRTNYGDTF.

This clonotype was found many times. The chain has TRBV5-6 and TRBJ2-1; a possible D gene is TRBD1 (6 bases). Germline assignment: CDR1 SGHDT and CDR2 YYEEEE. This CDR3 spans 14 amino acids. Deletions cut 0 bases from V and 8 bases from J, with 12 bases between. The CDR3 loop reads CASSLAQGGHEQFF. The CDR3 DNA sequence: TGTGCCAGCAGCTTGGCACAGGGCGGGCATGAGCAGTTCTTC.

Notes on this clonotype: This sequence may be a read error, since a much larger clone differs from it by one base. This rearrangement joins TRBV28 to TRBJ2-7; weak D call: TRBD2 (5 bases). This CDR3 region has 15 residues. Per germline, CDR1 MDHEN and CDR2 SYDVKM. The chain's CDR3 is CATSLFIGNSYEQYF. DNA of the CDR3: TGTGCCACCAGTTTGTTCATCGGGAACTCCTACGAGCAGTACTTC.

This clonotype came up many times. The V gene is TRBV27, the J gene TRBJ2-3, with TRBD2 as a possible D gene (6 bases). The CDR3 covers 14 residues. CDR1 MNHEY and CDR2 SMNVEV come from the germline V gene (reference sequence). Between the trimmed V and J ends, which lost 7 bases and 5 bases, there was a span of 16 bases. This CDR3 is CASTPTGVGDTQYF. DNA of the CDR3: TGTGCCAGCACCCCGACGGGAGTAGGAGATACGCAGTATTTT.

The rearrangement joins TRBV7-9 to TRBJ2-1, with TRBD2 identical over 7 bases. V was clipped by 3 bases and J by 5 bases; unmatched bases: 4. The V gene's germline CDR1 is SEHNR and CDR2 FQNEAQ (reference sequence). The CDR3 totals 14 residues. In DNA, the CDR3 is TGTGCCAGCAGCTTGCTAGCGGAAGACAATGAGCAGTTCTTC. Translated: CASSLLAEDNEQFF.

Regarding this clonotype: No conserved phenylalanine or tryptophan is present at the end of the CDR3, so a read error is the likely explanation. The rearrangement uses TRBV5-1 and TRBJ1-5; the D is unclear. The CDR3 is 13 residues long. In germline, CDR1 is SGHRS, CDR2 YFSETQ. The germline V and J ends were trimmed by 0 bases and 4 bases, with 5 bases remaining between them. CDR3 in amino acids: CASSLDGNQPQHY. CDR3 DNA: TGCGCCAGCAGCTTGGACGGGAATCAGCCCCAGCATTAT.

The V gene is TRBV29-1, the J gene TRBJ2-1, with 9 bases fitting TRBD1. Germline CDR1 is SQVTM and CDR2 is ANQGSEA. This CDR3 is built from 12 residues. Trimming at V came to 7 bases and at J to 7 bases, leaving 5 bases not matched to a gene. CDR3 loop: CSEQGAGNEQFF. The CDR3 nucleotides are TGCAGCGAACAGGGGGCGGGAAATGAGCAGTTCTTC.

The rearrangement joins TRBV7-2 to TRBJ2-2; TRBD2 is a possible D gene (6 bases). The length of the CDR3 is 16 residues. The ends were cut back, 3 bases at V and 6 bases at J, with 17 bases in the middle. CDR1 is SGHTA and CDR2 is FQGNSA in the germline V gene. In DNA, the CDR3 is TGTGCCAGCAGCTTCTGGCTAGCGACCGATCCCGGGGAGCTGTTTTTT. It is translated as CASSFWLATDPGELFF. Filled out from reference TRBV7-2 and TRBJ2-2, the complete variable domain reads GAGVSQSPSNKVTEKGKDVELRCDPISGHTALYWYRQSLGQGLEFLIYFQGNSAPDKSGLPSDRFSAERTGGSVSTLTIQRTQQEDSAVYLCASSFWLATDPGELFFGEGSRLTVL.

This clonotype was detected many times. The chain uses TRBV27 and TRBJ2-4; 11 bases align to TRBD2. Germline V gene data show CDR1 as MNHEY and CDR2 as SMNVEV (reference sequence). This CDR3 is 16 amino acids long. The J segment lost 8 bases and the V segment lost 7 bases, leaving 13 bases of the junction unmatched. CDR3 sequence: CASMRSRLAGRDIQYF. CDR3 sequence (DNA): TGTGCCAGCATGAGGAGCCGACTAGCGGGAAGGGACATTCAGTACTTC.

This clonotype was detected many times. CDR3 in DNA: TGCGCCAGCAGCTTGGCCGGACTAGCCTCCCAAGAGACCCAGTACTTC. This gives the protein CASSLAGLASQETQYF. This chain uses TRBV5-1 with TRBJ2-5; 8 bases fit TRBD2. Germline V gives CDR1 SGHRS, CDR2 YFSETQ. The length of the CDR3 is 16 residues. The trim removed 0 bases at V and 1 base at J, leaving 5 bases unmatched.

The table lists this clonotype with a few counts. The chain links TRBV5-1 to TRBJ2-1; the D call may be TRBD1 or TRBD2 (6 bases each). This CDR3 region has 14 residues. Germline V CDR1 and CDR2: SGHRS, YFSETQ. V was trimmed by 4 bases and J by 8 bases, leaving 16 bases between them. CDR3 in amino acids: CASSLPMGGDEQFF. The CDR3 DNA is TGCGCCAGCAGCCTCCCTATGGGGGGCGATGAGCAGTTCTTC.

This clonotype was counted between two and nine times. The V gene is TRBV7-9, the J gene TRBJ2-1; weak D call: TRBD2 (5 bases). V was clipped by 6 bases and J by 8 bases, with 17 bases between them. Germline V lookup: CDR1 SEHNR, CDR2 FQNEAQ (reference sequence). CDR3 size: 14 residues. The CDR3: CASREAAAGHEQFF. The CDR3 nucleotides read TGTGCCAGCAGGGAAGCGGCCGCAGGCCATGAGCAGTTCTTC.

The chain uses TRBV4-1 and TRBJ1-5; TRBD1 agrees at 8 bases. CDR1 and CDR2 from the germline V gene are MGHRA and YSYEKL. This CDR3 has 17 residues. The V gene end was trimmed by 0 bases and the J gene end by 6 bases; junction bases not matched to a gene: 10. CDR3 sequence reads: CASSQEFYQGAVQPQHF. The CDR3 DNA reads TGCGCCAGCAGCCAAGAATTTTATCAGGGGGCGGTTCAGCCCCAGCATTTT.

V gene TRBV5-1 combines with J gene TRBJ2-3; 12 nucleotides line up with TRBD2. After removal of 4 bases from V and 3 bases from J, the junction contained 6 bases not matched to a gene. Looked up from germline, CDR1 is SGHRS and CDR2 is YFSETQ. CDR3 length: 16 residues. In nucleotides, the CDR3 is TGCGCCAGCAGCGTGACTAGCGGGAGTTCTACAGATACGCAGTATTTT. Amino acid sequence: CASSVTSGSSTDTQYF.

This clonotype came up many times. The CDR3 nucleotides are TGTGCCAGCGTTGATCTCAGCGGGACAGGGGCTAGTGGCTACACCTTC. Translated, it gives CASVDLSGTGASGYTF. The J gene is TRBJ1-2, the V gene TRBV6-5, with TRBD1 identical over 10 bases. CDR3 size: 16 residues. V shed 8 bases, J shed 7 bases, and the junction held 16 bases outside the gene matches. CDR1 MNHEY and CDR2 SVGAGI come from the germline V gene.

The chain recombines TRBV12-3 or TRBV12-4 with TRBJ2-5; D is unclear. The germline V and J ends were trimmed by 6 bases and 0 bases, with 17 bases remaining between them. The CDR3 runs 16 residues. CDR3 coding DNA: TGTGCCAGCAGGCCCAGAATCGTTATGGACCAAGAGACCCAGTACTTC. It is translated as CASRPRIVMDQETQYF.